The 3 T cell receptor beta chains in this list originate from one sample, sequenced in a study of cytomegalovirus exposure and HLA in healthy donors (dated by TCRdb to the late 2010s). The library was built by means of the immunoSEQ multiplex PCR assay. A mixture of 60 forward primers for TCR Vbeta segments and 13 reverse primers for TCR Jbeta segments was used in the multiplex PCR. This immuneACCESS table, as held by TCRdb, lists in-frame sequences with V and J called but not all clones. Of the missing ones, under half trace to an unresolved V gene in checked studies; the others have no known cause. The sample table records about 110,000 clones; about 80% of these occur just once. The ten largest clones capture 13% of the sample. Sequencing input: PBMCs. These receptors originate from a man aged 25 to 40 in good health and CMV-seropositive.

The chain uses TRBV28 and TRBJ1-3; 10 positions match TRBD1. V shed 5 bases and J 0 bases; nucleotides not matched to a gene: 7. This CDR3 has 17 residues. Germline CDR1 MDHEN, CDR2 SYDVKM. DNA of the CDR3: TGTGCCAGCAGTGGACCGGGACAGGGGTACTCTGGAAACACCATATATTTT. This codes for CASSGPGQGYSGNTIYF.

The gene calls are TRBV10-3 and TRBJ1-5, with D perhaps matching TRBD1 (5 bases). V lost 2 bases and J lost 5, with 7 bases in between. Germline CDR1 and CDR2: ENHRY and SYGVKD. This CDR3 has 13 amino acids. The CDR3 sequence is CAISEGGDQPQHF. DNA of the CDR3: TGTGCCATCAGTGAGGGGGGGGATCAGCCCCAGCATTTT.

The chain uses TRBV7-9 and TRBJ2-3; TRBD2 matches 10 bases. Looked up from germline, CDR1 is SEHNR and CDR2 is FQNEAQ (reference sequence). CDR3 length: 18 amino acids. The ends lost 2 bases at V and 1 base at J; junction bases unmatched: 9. In DNA, the CDR3 is TGTGCCAGCAGCTTAAGAGCGGGGGGGCCCTTTGGCACAGATACGCAGTATTTT. Translating it yields CASSLRAGGPFGTDTQYF.